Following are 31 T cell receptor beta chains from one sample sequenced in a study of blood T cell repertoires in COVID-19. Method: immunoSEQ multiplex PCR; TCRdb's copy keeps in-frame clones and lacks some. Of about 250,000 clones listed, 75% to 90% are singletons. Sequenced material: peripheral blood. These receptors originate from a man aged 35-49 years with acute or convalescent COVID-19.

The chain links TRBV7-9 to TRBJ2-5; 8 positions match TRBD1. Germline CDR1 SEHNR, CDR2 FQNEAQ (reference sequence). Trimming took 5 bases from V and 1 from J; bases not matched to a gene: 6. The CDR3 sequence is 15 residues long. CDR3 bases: TGTGCCAGCAGCATGACCACAGGGGGCCAAGAGACCCAGTACTTC. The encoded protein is CASSMTTGGQETQYF. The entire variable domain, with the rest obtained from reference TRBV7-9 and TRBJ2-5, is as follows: DTGVSQNPRHKITKRGQNVTFRCDPISEHNRLYWYRQTLGQGPEFLTYFQNEAQLEKSRLLSDRFSAERPKGSFSTLEIQRTEQGDSAMYLCASSMTTGGQETQYFGPGTRLLVL.

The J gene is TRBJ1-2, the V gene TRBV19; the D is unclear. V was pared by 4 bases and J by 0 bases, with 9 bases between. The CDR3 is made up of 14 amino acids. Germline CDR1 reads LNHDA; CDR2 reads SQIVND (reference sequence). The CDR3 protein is CASSSQAPNYGYTF. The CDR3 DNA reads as TGTGCCAGTAGTAGCCAGGCCCCTAACTATGGCTACACCTTC.

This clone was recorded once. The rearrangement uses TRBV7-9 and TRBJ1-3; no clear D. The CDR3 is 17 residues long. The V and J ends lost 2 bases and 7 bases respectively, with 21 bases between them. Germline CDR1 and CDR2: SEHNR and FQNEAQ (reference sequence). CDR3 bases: TGTGCCAGCAGCTTATGGAGCCTGGGTAGAAGACGGAACACCATATATTTT. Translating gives CASSLWSLGRRRNTIYF.

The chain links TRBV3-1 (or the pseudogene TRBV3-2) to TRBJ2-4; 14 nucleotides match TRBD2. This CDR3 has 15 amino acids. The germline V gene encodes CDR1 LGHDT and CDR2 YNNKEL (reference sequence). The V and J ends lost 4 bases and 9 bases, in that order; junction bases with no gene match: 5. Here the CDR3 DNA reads TGTGCCAGCAGCCCGGGACTAGCGGGAGTGGGCATTCAGTACTTC. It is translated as CASSPGLAGVGIQYF.

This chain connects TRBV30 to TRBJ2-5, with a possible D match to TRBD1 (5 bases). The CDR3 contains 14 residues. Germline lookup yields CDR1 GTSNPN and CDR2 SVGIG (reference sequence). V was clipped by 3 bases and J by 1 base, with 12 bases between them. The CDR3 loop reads CAWSMSRVQETQYF. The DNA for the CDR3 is TGTGCCTGGAGCATGAGCAGGGTCCAAGAGACCCAGTACTTC.

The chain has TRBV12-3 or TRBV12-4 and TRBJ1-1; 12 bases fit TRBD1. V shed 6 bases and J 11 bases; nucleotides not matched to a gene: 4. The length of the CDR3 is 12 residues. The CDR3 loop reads CASRRDRGPAFF. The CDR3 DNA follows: TGTGCCAGCAGGCGGGACAGGGGGCCGGCTTTCTTT.

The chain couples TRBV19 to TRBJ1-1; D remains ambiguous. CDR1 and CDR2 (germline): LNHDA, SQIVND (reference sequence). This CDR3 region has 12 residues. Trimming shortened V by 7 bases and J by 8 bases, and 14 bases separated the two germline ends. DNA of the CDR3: TGTGCCAGTACCCCTCAGTCGGGAGAAGCTTTCTTT. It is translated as CASTPQSGEAFF. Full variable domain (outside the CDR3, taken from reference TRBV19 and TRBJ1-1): DGGITQSPKYLFRKEGQNVTLSCEQNLNHDAMYWYRQDPGQGLRLIYYSQIVNDFQKGDIAEGYSVSREKKESFPLTVTSAQKNPTAFYLCASTPQSGEAFFGQGTRLTVV.

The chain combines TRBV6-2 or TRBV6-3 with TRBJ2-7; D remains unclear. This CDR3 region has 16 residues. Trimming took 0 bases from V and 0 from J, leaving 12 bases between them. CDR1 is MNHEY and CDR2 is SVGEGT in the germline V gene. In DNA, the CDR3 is TGTGCCAGCAGTTACTCCCGAACAGAGAGCTCCTACGAGCAGTACTTC. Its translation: CASSYSRTESSYEQYF.

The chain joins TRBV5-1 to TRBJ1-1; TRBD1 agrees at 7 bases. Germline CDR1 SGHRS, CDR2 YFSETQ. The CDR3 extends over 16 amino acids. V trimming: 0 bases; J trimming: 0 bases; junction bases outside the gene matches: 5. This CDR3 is CASSLDRGTLNTEAFF. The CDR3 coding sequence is TGCGCCAGCAGCTTGGACAGGGGAACTCTGAACACTGAAGCTTTCTTT.

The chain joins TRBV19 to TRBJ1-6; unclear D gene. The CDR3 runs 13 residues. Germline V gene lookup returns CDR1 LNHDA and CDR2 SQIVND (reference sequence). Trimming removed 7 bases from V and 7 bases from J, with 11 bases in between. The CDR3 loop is CASMAQPNSPLHF. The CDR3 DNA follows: TGTGCCAGTATGGCACAACCGAATTCACCCCTCCACTTT.

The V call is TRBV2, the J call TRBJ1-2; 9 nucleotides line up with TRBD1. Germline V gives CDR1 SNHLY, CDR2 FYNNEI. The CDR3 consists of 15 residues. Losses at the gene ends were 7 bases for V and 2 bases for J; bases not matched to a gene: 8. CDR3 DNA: TGTGCCAGCACTCCGGGACAGGGTGGAAACTATGGCTACACCTTC. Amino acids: CASTPGQGGNYGYTF.

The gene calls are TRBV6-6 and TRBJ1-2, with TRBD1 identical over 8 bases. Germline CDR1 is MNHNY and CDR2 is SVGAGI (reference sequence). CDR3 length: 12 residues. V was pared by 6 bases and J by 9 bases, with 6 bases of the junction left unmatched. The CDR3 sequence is CASRDRVESYTF. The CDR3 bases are TGTGCCAGCAGGGACAGGGTTGAGAGCTACACCTTC.

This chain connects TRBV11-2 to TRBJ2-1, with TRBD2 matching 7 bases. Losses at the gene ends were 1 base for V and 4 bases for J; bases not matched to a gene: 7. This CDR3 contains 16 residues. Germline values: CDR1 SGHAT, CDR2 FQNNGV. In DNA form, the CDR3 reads TGTGCCAGCAGCTTAGTAGGGCGGGGGACGTACAATGAGCAGTTCTTC. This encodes CASSLVGRGTYNEQFF.

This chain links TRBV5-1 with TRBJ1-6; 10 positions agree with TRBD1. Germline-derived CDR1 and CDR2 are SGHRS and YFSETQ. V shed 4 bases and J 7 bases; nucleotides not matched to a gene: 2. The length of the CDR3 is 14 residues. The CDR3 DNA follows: TGCGCCAGCAGCAGGGACAGGGGAAATTCACCCCTCCACTTT. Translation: CASSRDRGNSPLHF.

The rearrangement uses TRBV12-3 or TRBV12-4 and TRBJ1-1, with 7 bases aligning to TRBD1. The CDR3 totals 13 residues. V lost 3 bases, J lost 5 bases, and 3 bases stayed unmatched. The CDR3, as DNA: TGTGCCAGCAGTTTGGGACAGAGGACTGAAGCTTTCTTT. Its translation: CASSLGQRTEAFF.

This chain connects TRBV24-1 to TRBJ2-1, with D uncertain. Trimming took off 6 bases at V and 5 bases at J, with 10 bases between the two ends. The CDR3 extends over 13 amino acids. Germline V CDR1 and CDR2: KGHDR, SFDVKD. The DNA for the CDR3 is TGTGCCACCAGTAGCGCCCCCCACAATGAGCAGTTCTTC. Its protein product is CATSSAPHNEQFF.

The chain's CDR3 is CASSLARVAGHNEQFF. In DNA form, the CDR3 reads TGTGCCAGCAGCTTGGCCCGTGTAGCGGGACACAATGAGCAGTTCTTC. The V and J genes are TRBV5-4 and TRBJ2-1, with TRBD2 matching 8 bases. Germline assignment: CDR1 SGHNT and CDR2 YYREEE (reference sequence). Losses at the gene ends were 0 bases for V and 5 bases for J; bases not matched to a gene: 7. This CDR3 is built from 16 residues.

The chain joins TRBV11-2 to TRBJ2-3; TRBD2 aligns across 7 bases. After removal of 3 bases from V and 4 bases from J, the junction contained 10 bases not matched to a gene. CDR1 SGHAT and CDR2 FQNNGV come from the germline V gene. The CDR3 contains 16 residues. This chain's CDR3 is CASSFRGLLASDTQYF. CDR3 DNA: TGTGCCAGCAGCTTTAGGGGCCTACTAGCGTCAGATACGCAGTATTTT. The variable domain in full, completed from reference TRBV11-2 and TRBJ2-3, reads EAGVAQSPRYKIIEKRQSVAFWCNPISGHATLYWYQQILGQGPKLLIQFQNNGVVDDSQLPKDRFSAERLKGVDSTLKIQPAKLEDSAVYLCASSFRGLLASDTQYFGPGTRLTVL.

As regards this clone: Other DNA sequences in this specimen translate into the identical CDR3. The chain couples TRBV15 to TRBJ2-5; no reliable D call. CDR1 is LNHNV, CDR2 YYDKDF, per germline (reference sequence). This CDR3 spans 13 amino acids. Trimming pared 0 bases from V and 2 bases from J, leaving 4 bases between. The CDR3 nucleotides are TGTGCCACCAGCAGAGACCTACAAGAGACCCAGTACTTC. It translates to CATSRDLQETQYF.

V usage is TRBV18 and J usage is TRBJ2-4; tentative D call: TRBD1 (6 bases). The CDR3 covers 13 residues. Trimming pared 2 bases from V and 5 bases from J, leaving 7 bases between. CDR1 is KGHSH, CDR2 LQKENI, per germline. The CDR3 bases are TGTGCCAGCTCACCAGGGGGCGAAAACATTCAGTACTTC. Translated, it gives CASSPGGENIQYF. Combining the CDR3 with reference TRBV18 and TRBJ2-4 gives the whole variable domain NAGVMQNPRHLVRRRGQEARLRCSPMKGHSHVYWYRQLPEEGLKFMVYLQKENIIDESGMPKERFSAEFPKEGPSILRIQQVVRGDSAAYFCASSPGGENIQYFGAGTRLSVL.

The CDR3 nucleotides are TGCGCCAGCAGCTTAGGTCTATCTCGGGGGCGGGAGGTCCCCTACGAGCAGTACTTC. The encoded protein is CASSLGLSRGREVPYEQYF. V gene TRBV5-1 combines with J gene TRBJ2-7; TRBD2 matches 8 bases. With V trimmed by 2 bases and J by 2 bases, 18 bases remained unmatched. This CDR3 is 19 amino acids long. In germline, CDR1 is SGHRS, CDR2 YFSETQ.

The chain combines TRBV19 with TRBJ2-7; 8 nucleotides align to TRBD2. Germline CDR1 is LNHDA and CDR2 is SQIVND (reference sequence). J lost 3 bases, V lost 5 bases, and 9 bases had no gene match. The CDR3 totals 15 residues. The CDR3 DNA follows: TGTGCCAGTAGTCCGCGAGCGGGAGCCGGCTACGAGCAGTACTTC. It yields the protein CASSPRAGAGYEQYF.

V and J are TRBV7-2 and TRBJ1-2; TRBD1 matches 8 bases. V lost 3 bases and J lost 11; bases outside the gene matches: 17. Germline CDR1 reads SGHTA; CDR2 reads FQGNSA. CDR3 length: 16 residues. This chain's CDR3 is CASSFTSGTGSAGYTF. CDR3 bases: TGTGCCAGCAGCTTCACGTCCGGGACAGGCTCCGCCGGATACACCTTC. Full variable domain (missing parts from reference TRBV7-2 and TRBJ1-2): GAGVSQSPSNKVTEKGKDVELRCDPISGHTALYWYRQSLGQGLEFLIYFQGNSAPDKSGLPSDRFSAERTGGSVSTLTIQRTQQEDSAVYLCASSFTSGTGSAGYTFGSGTRLTVV.

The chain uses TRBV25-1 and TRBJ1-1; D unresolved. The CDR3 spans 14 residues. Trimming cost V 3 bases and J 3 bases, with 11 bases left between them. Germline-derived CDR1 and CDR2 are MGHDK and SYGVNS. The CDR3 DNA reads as TGTGCCAGCAGTGATCTCGGGAAGGACACTGAAGCTTTCTTT. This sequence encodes CASSDLGKDTEAFF.

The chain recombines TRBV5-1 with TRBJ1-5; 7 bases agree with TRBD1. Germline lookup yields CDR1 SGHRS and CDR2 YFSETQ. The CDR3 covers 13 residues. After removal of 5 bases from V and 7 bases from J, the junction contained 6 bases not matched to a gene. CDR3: CASSVQGGQPQHF. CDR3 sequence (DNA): TGCGCCAGCAGTGTGCAGGGGGGCCAGCCCCAGCATTTT.

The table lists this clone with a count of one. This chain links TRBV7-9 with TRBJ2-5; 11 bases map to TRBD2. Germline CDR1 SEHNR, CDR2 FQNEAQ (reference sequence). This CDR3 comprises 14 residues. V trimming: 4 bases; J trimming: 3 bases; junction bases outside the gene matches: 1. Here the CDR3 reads CASSSLAGEETQYF. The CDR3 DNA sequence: TGTGCCAGCAGCTCACTAGCGGGAGAAGAGACCCAGTACTTC.

DNA for the CDR3: TGTGCCAGCAGCTTAGTTTTTGGCGGCAGAAGTCTCTCTGGAAACACCATATATTTT. Translated: CASSLVFGGRSLSGNTIYF. The V gene is TRBV7-2, the J gene TRBJ1-3; D is uncertain. Germline lookup yields CDR1 SGHTA and CDR2 FQGNSA. This CDR3 has 19 residues. V was trimmed by 1 base and J by 0 bases, leaving 19 bases between them.

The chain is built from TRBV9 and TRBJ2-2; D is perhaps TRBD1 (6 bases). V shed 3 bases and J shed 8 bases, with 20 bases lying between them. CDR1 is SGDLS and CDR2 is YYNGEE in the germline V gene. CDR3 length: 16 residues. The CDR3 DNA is TGTGCCAGCAGCGAGGGGTTTGGGGACACTTGGGGGGAGCTGTTTTTT. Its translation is CASSEGFGDTWGELFF.

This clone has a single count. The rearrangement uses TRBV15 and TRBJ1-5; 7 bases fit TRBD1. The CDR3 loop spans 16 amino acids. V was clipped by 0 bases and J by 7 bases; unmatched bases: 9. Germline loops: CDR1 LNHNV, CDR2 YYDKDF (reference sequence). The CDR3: CATSRDLGQTTQPQHF. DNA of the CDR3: TGTGCCACCAGCAGAGATTTGGGACAGACAACGCAGCCCCAGCATTTT.

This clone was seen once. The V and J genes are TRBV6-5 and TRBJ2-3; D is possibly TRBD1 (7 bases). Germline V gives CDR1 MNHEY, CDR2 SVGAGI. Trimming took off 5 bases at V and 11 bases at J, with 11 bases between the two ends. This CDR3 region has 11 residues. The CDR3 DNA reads TGTGCCAGCAGTAATCAGGGGGGGCAGTATTTT. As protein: CASSNQGGQYF.

CDR3 sequence reads: CASSFRGSYTQYF. The CDR3 region has the DNA TGTGCCAGCAGTTTTAGGGGGTCCTATACGCAGTATTTT. J is TRBJ2-3 and V is TRBV28, with D maybe TRBD1 (6 bases). Between the trimmed V and J ends, which lost 3 bases and 7 bases, there was a span of 11 bases. The CDR3 has 13 residues. Germline-derived CDR1 and CDR2 are MDHEN and SYDVKM.